This T cell receptor (beta chain) was profiled in a study of monozygotic twins with cystic fibrosis. About the study: Library input was about 3 micrograms of fragmented DNA, with about 15 PCR cycles.

With 4 bases clipped from V and 0 bases from J, the junction kept 4 bases outside the gene matches. The CDR3 totals 16 residues. Germline CDR1 is SGHRS and CDR2 is YFSETQ. A word on this clone: Antigen specificity is unknown.

General study points: Co-twins had the most similar V usage for 13 of 16 pairs, J for 8. Monozygotic CF twins shared more identical nucleotide clonotypes than unrelated patients. Low clonality (median roughly 0.0087) suggested a mostly naive repertoire.

The assay was immunoSEQ multiplex PCR, and TCRdb's table has in-frame clones only and misses some. Found here are around 10,000 clones, approximately 91% of them singletons; the top ten hold around 5.4%. The rearrangement uses TRBV5-1 and TRBJ2-3, with 11 bases identical to TRBD2. This receptor was taken from a boy between 2 and 10 years old with cystic fibrosis. Material: blood. This chain's CDR3 is CASSALAGGSTDTQYF. The CDR3 DNA reads TGCGCCAGCAGCGCCCTAGCGGGGGGTAGCACAGATACGCAGTATTTT.